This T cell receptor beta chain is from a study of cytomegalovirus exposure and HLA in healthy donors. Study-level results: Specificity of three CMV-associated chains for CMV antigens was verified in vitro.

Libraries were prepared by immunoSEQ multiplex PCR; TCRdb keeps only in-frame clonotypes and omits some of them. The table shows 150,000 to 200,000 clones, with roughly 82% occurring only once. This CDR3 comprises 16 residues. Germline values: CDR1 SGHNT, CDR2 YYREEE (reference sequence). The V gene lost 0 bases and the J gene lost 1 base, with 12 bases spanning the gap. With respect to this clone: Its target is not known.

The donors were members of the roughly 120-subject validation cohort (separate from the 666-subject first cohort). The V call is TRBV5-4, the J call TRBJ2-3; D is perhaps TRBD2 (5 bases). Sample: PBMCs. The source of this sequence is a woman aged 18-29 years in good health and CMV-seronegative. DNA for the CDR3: TGTGCCAGCAGCTTGGGGGAGACCGGTGGCACAGATACGCAGTATTTT. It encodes CASSLGETGGTDTQYF.